This TCR beta chain was found in a study of T cell changes during pregnancy in multiple sclerosis. V gave up 2 bases and J gave up 3 bases, with 13 bases separating them. This CDR3 has 16 residues. CDR1 and CDR2 from the germline V gene are MNHEY and SMNVEV (reference sequence). The assay was immunoSEQ multiplex PCR, and TCRdb's table has in-frame clones only and misses some. The sample yields 80,000 to 130,000 clones, about 92% seen once. This TCR came from a female donor with multiple sclerosis, enrolled in a pregnancy study. The sample in question was peripheral blood, obtained in the second trimester of pregnancy. The chain links TRBV27 to TRBJ1-4, with D maybe TRBD1 (6 bases). The CDR3 nucleotides read TGTGCCAGCAGTTTAGAAGGGACACACGCTAATGAAAAACTGTTTTTT. Protein: CASSLEGTHANEKLFF.